Following are 23 T cell receptor beta chains from one sample sequenced in a study of blood T cell repertoires in COVID-19. Libraries were prepared by immunoSEQ multiplex PCR; TCRdb keeps only in-frame clonotypes and omits some of them. The table lists 400,000 to 450,000 clones, 86% of them singletons. Sequenced: peripheral blood. These receptors all stem from a woman younger than 45 with active or convalescent COVID-19.

The chain has TRBV18 and TRBJ2-5; D unclear. V was cut by 4 bases and J by 10 bases, with 10 bases left in between. CDR1 is KGHSH and CDR2 is LQKENI in the germline V gene. The CDR3 runs 11 residues. The CDR3 region is CASSLPGYQYF. CDR3 DNA: TGTGCCAGCTCACTGCCCGGGTACCAGTACTTC.

V gene TRBV29-1 combines with J gene TRBJ2-3; TRBD2 might be the D (6 bases). The CDR3 spans 13 residues. V shed 6 bases and J shed 10 bases, with 20 bases lying between them. In germline, CDR1 is SQVTM, CDR2 ANQGSEA. Here the CDR3 DNA reads TGCAGCGTCCTCCCCGCGGGACCCGCCTCGCAGTATTTT. Its protein is CSVLPAGPASQYF.

This clone showed up just a few times. Within the sample, other DNA sequences also encode this same CDR3. This chain links TRBV5-1 with TRBJ1-4; possibly TRBD1 for D (5 bases). V lost 4 bases and J lost 7, with 14 bases in between. This CDR3 has 14 residues. CDR1 and CDR2 (germline): SGHRS, YFSETQ. CDR3 nucleotide sequence: TGCGCCAGCAGCCTGGGCAGGGTTGGTGAAAAACTGTTTTTT. Translating it yields CASSLGRVGEKLFF. Looking up the rest from reference TRBV5-1 and TRBJ1-4 gives the full variable domain: KAGVTQTPRYLIKTRGQQVTLSCSPISGHRSVSWYQQTPGQGLQFLFEYFSETQRNKGNFPGRFSGRQFSNSRSEMNVSTLELGDSALYLCASSLGRVGEKLFFGSGTQLSVL.

The gene calls are TRBV2 and TRBJ2-3, with D possibly being TRBD2 (6 bases). Per the germline V gene, CDR1 is SNHLY and CDR2 is FYNNEI. The CDR3 has 14 residues. Trimming removed 8 bases from V and 0 bases from J, with 12 bases in between. CDR3 in DNA: TGTGCCAGCTCGAAAAGCGGGAGCACAGATACGCAGTATTTT. Protein product: CASSKSGSTDTQYF.

The chain uses TRBV5-1 and TRBJ1-1, with 10 bases fitting TRBD1. Germline CDR1 and CDR2: SGHRS and YFSETQ. The CDR3 has 17 amino acids. Unmatched junction bases numbered 10, after V lost 4 bases and J lost 1 base. DNA for the CDR3: TGCGCCAGCAGCCCAAATCCCGGGACAGGGGAGAACACTGAAGCTTTCTTT. It is translated as CASSPNPGTGENTEAFF.

The J gene is TRBJ1-1, the V gene TRBV5-1; 8 bases line up with TRBD1. Germline CDR1 is SGHRS and CDR2 is YFSETQ. V trimming: 4 bases; J trimming: 5 bases; junction bases outside the gene matches: 7. The CDR3 length is 14 residues. The CDR3 loop is CASSTDRVRTEAFF. As DNA, the CDR3 is TGCGCCAGCAGCACGGACAGGGTAAGGACTGAAGCTTTCTTT.

V and J are TRBV11-2 and TRBJ2-3; no definite D call. Between the trimmed V and J ends, which lost 5 bases and 6 bases, there was a span of 12 bases. The length of the CDR3 is 13 residues. The germline gives CDR1 SGHAT, CDR2 FQNNGV. The CDR3 bases are TGTGCCAGCAGCGCGGAGCTCGAGGATACGCAGTATTTT. Amino acid sequence: CASSAELEDTQYF.

The genes are TRBV2 and TRBJ1-5; D is perhaps TRBD1 (6 bases). The CDR3 contains 15 residues. Between the trimmed V and J ends, which lost 1 base and 7 bases, there was a span of 14 bases. Looked up from germline, CDR1 is SNHLY and CDR2 is FYNNEI. The CDR3 DNA reads TGTGCCAGCAGTGAAGATGGGGCAGGGGCACAGCCCCAGCATTTT. Translated, it gives CASSEDGAGAQPQHF. The complete variable domain, with remaining parts taken from reference TRBV2 and TRBJ1-5, reads EPEVTQTPSHQVTQMGQEVILRCVPISNHLYFYWYRQILGQKVEFLVSFYNNEISEKSEIFDDQFSVERPDGSNFTLKIRSTKLEDSAMYFCASSEDGAGAQPQHFGDGTRLSIL.

The J gene is TRBJ2-2, the V gene TRBV29-1; 7 nucleotides agree with TRBD1. The CDR3 is 14 residues long. V was clipped by 6 bases and J by 4 bases; unmatched bases: 8. Per germline, CDR1 SQVTM and CDR2 ANQGSEA. CDR3 bases: TGCAGCGTAGATCCGACAGGGACCACCGGGGAGCTGTTTTTT. Its protein is CSVDPTGTTGELFF.

The rearrangement uses TRBV27 and TRBJ1-2; 9 bases map to TRBD1. The CDR3 runs to 16 residues. Germline V gene lookup returns CDR1 MNHEY and CDR2 SMNVEV (reference sequence). With 5 bases clipped from V and 1 base from J, the junction kept 8 bases outside the gene matches. The CDR3 DNA reads TGTGCCAGCAGTGAGGACAGGGGTGTTGATAACTATGGCTACACCTTC. This gives the protein CASSEDRGVDNYGYTF.

The chain links TRBV13 to TRBJ2-7, with D possibly TRBD2 on 6 matching bases. This CDR3 is 15 amino acids long. Trimming stripped 0 bases from V and 6 bases from J, with 15 bases between. CDR1 and CDR2 (germline): PRHDT, FYEKMQ (reference sequence). The chain's CDR3 is CASSLGTGTPAEQYF. In nucleotides, the CDR3 is TGTGCCAGCAGCTTAGGAACCGGGACTCCGGCCGAGCAGTACTTC.

The chain uses TRBV7-6 and TRBJ2-5, with unresolved D. V lost 5 bases and J lost 5, with 12 bases in between. The CDR3 has 13 residues. Germline V lookup: CDR1 SGHVS, CDR2 FNYEAQ. The CDR3 reads CASSLPSEETQYF. In DNA form, the CDR3 reads TGTGCCAGCAGCCTCCCCAGCGAGGAGACCCAGTACTTC.

The chain's CDR3 is CANGRASRDGYTF. CDR3 nucleotides: TGTGCCAACGGCCGAGCGTCCAGGGATGGCTACACCTTC. The chain links TRBV12-3 or TRBV12-4 to TRBJ1-2; tentative D call: TRBD1 (5 bases). The CDR3 totals 13 residues. Trimming removed 10 bases from V and 6 bases from J, with 18 bases in between.

The chain couples TRBV4-1 to TRBJ2-7; the match to TRBD2 covers 12 bases. The CDR3 contains 16 residues. CDR1 and CDR2 (germline): MGHRA, YSYEKL. V was pared by 4 bases and J by 0 bases, with 4 bases of the junction left unmatched. CDR3 residues: CASSPTLAGGSYEQYF. The DNA of the CDR3 is TGCGCCAGCAGCCCTACACTAGCGGGGGGCTCCTACGAGCAGTACTTC.

J is TRBJ1-2 and V is TRBV5-1, with D maybe TRBD1 (5 bases). Per germline, CDR1 SGHRS and CDR2 YFSETQ. This CDR3 region has 12 residues. Trimming removed 4 bases from V and 5 bases from J, with 9 bases in between. CDR3 bases: TGCGCCAGCAGCCCGACAGATTATGGCTACACCTTC. As protein: CASSPTDYGYTF.

V is TRBV6-5 and J is TRBJ2-1; the match to TRBD1 covers 7 bases. Per the germline V gene, CDR1 is MNHEY and CDR2 is SVGAGI. This CDR3 is 14 amino acids long. V shed 6 bases, J shed 7 bases, and the junction held 9 bases outside the gene matches. CDR3 DNA sequence: TGTGCCAGCAGACCTCCGGGACAGCATAATGAGCAGTTCTTC. It yields the protein CASRPPGQHNEQFF.

The chain is built from TRBV11-2 and TRBJ2-7; TRBD1 aligns across 7 bases. CDR1 and CDR2 from the germline V gene are SGHAT and FQNNGV. V trimming: 11 bases; J trimming: 1 base; junction bases outside the gene matches: 14. There are 15 residues in the CDR3. The CDR3 sequence is CAWGFGTDRSYEQYF. CDR3 in DNA: TGTGCCTGGGGGTTCGGGACAGACCGGTCCTACGAGCAGTACTTC. The full variable domain, completed using reference TRBV11-2 and TRBJ2-7, is EAGVAQSPRYKIIEKRQSVAFWCNPISGHATLYWYQQILGQGPKLLIQFQNNGVVDDSQLPKDRFSAERLKGVDSTLKIQPAKLEDSAVYLCAWGFGTDRSYEQYFGPGTRLTVT.

V usage is TRBV6-2 or TRBV6-3 and J usage is TRBJ1-1; no clear D. Germline V gives CDR1 MNHEY, CDR2 SVGEGT. Trimming shortened V by 4 bases and J by 7 bases, and 19 bases separated the two germline ends. The CDR3 extends over 15 amino acids. The CDR3 reads CASSFSLGSRVEAFF. CDR3 coding DNA: TGTGCCAGCAGTTTCTCTCTAGGGAGTCGCGTTGAAGCTTTCTTT.

V usage is TRBV29-1 and J usage is TRBJ2-2; 10 bases map to TRBD2. Trimming at V came to 6 bases and at J to 4 bases, leaving 26 bases not matched to a gene. The CDR3 totals 21 residues. From germline, CDR1 is SQVTM and CDR2 ANQGSEA. CDR3 nucleotides: TGCAGCGTGATCATTACAGGGGAAGGGCTAGCGGGAGTAACGGGCACCGGGGAGCTGTTTTTT. Amino acids: CSVIITGEGLAGVTGTGELFF.

The rearrangement uses TRBV14 and TRBJ1-2; perhaps TRBD1 as D (5 bases). V dropped 6 bases and J dropped 5 bases, with 16 bases sitting between them. The CDR3 has 14 amino acids. CDR1 is SGHDN, CDR2 FVKESK, per germline. This CDR3 is CASRRTSSGYGYTF. CDR3 sequence (DNA): TGTGCCAGCAGACGGACATCGTCAGGGTATGGCTACACCTTC.

The J gene is TRBJ1-2, the V gene TRBV6-5; D is undetermined. The CDR3 covers 16 residues. Germline V gives CDR1 MNHEY, CDR2 SVGAGI. V lost 2 bases and J 1 base, leaving 14 bases between the germline ends. CDR3 amino acids: CASSYSAGAGNYGYTF. CDR3 DNA sequence: TGTGCCAGCAGTTACAGCGCGGGCGCCGGTAACTATGGCTACACCTTC.

The chain recombines TRBV29-1 with TRBJ1-2; 7 bases fit TRBD1. The V segment lost 5 bases and the J segment 8 bases; nucleotides outside the gene matches: 17. The CDR3 loop spans 15 amino acids. From germline, CDR1 is SQVTM and CDR2 ANQGSEA. The CDR3 is CSVPSHLKGGRGYTF. CDR3 in DNA: TGCAGCGTTCCTTCCCACCTTAAAGGGGGCCGGGGCTACACCTTC.

This chain uses TRBV19 with TRBJ1-2; 7 nucleotides match TRBD1. The CDR3 is made up of 13 amino acids. Germline lookup yields CDR1 LNHDA and CDR2 SQIVND (reference sequence). J was trimmed by 8 bases and V by 5 bases; bases with no gene match: 8. The DNA of the CDR3 is TGTGCCAGTAGTGCCGCTTCAGGGGGGGGCTACACCTTC. Translating it yields CASSAASGGGYTF.